What follows are 9 T cell receptor beta chains derived from one specimen sequenced in a study of beta chain features in type 1 diabetes. These receptors lack a known antigen. Investigators reverse transcribed all isolated RNA, so they sequenced expressed TCRB transcripts. The repertoire was sequenced with immunoSEQ multiplex PCR; TCRdb's copy has only in-frame clones and lacks some. The data show about 160,000 clones, approximately 8% seen once. Findings and limits, study-wide: Researchers report that Type 1 diabetes patients had moderately but significantly shorter TCRB CDR3s across all four CD4+ subsets.

The sample consisted of central memory CD4+ T cells from blood. The receptor set was obtained from a young man with type 1 diabetes.

This chain joins TRBV28 and TRBJ1-2; no reliable D call. The CDR3 is 13 amino acids. V gave up 3 bases and J gave up 3 bases, with 8 bases separating them. CDR1 MDHEN and CDR2 SYDVKM come from the germline V gene. CDR3 in amino acids: CASSLGGYYGYTF. The CDR3 DNA sequence: TGTGCCAGCAGTTTGGGCGGGTACTATGGCTACACCTTC.

The chain links TRBV6-6 to TRBJ1-1, with D maybe TRBD1 (5 bases). V shed 8 bases and J shed 6 bases, with 19 bases lying between them. Germline values: CDR1 MNHNY, CDR2 SVGAGI (reference sequence). This CDR3 comprises 14 residues. The CDR3 DNA is TGTGCCAGCGTTATGACCGGGGGGGACGCTGAAGCTTTCTTT. It codes for CASVMTGGDAEAFF.

This clone was observed a few times. The CDR3, as DNA: TGCGCCAGCAGCTTGGGGCAGGGTAATTCACCCCTCCACTTT. This gives the protein CASSLGQGNSPLHF. This chain joins TRBV5-1 and TRBJ1-6, with a possible D match to TRBD1 (5 bases). V shed 0 bases and J shed 6 bases, with 7 bases lying between them. Per germline, CDR1 SGHRS and CDR2 YFSETQ. The CDR3 totals 14 residues.

There are a few counts of this clone. The chain employs TRBV29-1 and TRBJ1-1, with D hard to call. The CDR3 totals 11 residues. Germline-derived CDR1 and CDR2 are SQVTM and ANQGSEA. V lost 5 bases and J 1 base, leaving 5 bases between the germline ends. This CDR3 is CSVQQNTEAFF. The CDR3 DNA reads TGCAGCGTTCAACAGAACACTGAAGCTTTCTTT.

This chain joins TRBV5-6 and TRBJ1-3, with unresolved D. This CDR3 region has 16 residues. The germline V and J ends were trimmed by 0 bases and 4 bases, with 14 bases remaining between them. Germline V lookup: CDR1 SGHDT, CDR2 YYEEEE. The CDR3 reads CASSLDWRGLGNTIYF. The CDR3, as DNA: TGTGCCAGCAGCTTGGATTGGCGAGGGCTCGGAAACACCATATATTTT.

This sequence joins TRBV18 and TRBJ1-1; 7 bases are a match to TRBD1. J gave up 3 bases and V 8 bases, and 12 bases lay outside the gene matches. Germline lookup yields CDR1 KGHSH and CDR2 LQKENI. The CDR3 has 15 residues. CDR3 sequence: CASQKGQGVYTEAFF. In DNA, the CDR3 is TGTGCCAGCCAAAAAGGGCAGGGGGTTTACACTGAAGCTTTCTTT. The variable domain in full, completed from reference TRBV18 and TRBJ1-1, reads NAGVMQNPRHLVRRRGQEARLRCSPMKGHSHVYWYRQLPEEGLKFMVYLQKENIIDESGMPKERFSAEFPKEGPSILRIQQVVRGDSAAYFCASQKGQGVYTEAFFGQGTRLTVV.

The sample holds many counts of this clone. J is TRBJ2-2 and V is TRBV19, with D unresolved. The germline V and J ends were trimmed by 5 bases and 5 bases, with 12 bases remaining between them. The CDR3 is 14 residues long. CDR1 is LNHDA, CDR2 SQIVND, per germline (reference sequence). In nucleotides, the CDR3 is TGTGCCAGTAGTTTGATGGTTCGGACCGGGGAGCTGTTTTTT. Translated: CASSLMVRTGELFF.

The sample holds a few counts of this clone. The rearrangement links TRBV28 to TRBJ2-1; 7 positions match TRBD2. Trimming cost V 7 bases and J 6 bases; bases outside gene matches: 12. The CDR3 covers 15 residues. Germline V CDR1 and CDR2: MDHEN, SYDVKM. CDR3 protein: CASIVGGSMPNEQFF. CDR3 sequence (DNA): TGTGCCAGCATCGTGGGCGGGAGTATGCCCAATGAGCAGTTCTTC.

This clone was recorded a few times. The J gene is TRBJ1-4, the V gene TRBV5-1; D is uncertain. V dropped 3 bases and J dropped 6 bases, with 15 bases sitting between them. Germline CDR1 is SGHRS and CDR2 is YFSETQ. This CDR3 region has 15 residues. Here the CDR3 DNA reads TGCGCCAGCAGCTCTATGGCCGGGAGCCATGAAAAACTGTTTTTT. Its translation is CASSSMAGSHEKLFF.